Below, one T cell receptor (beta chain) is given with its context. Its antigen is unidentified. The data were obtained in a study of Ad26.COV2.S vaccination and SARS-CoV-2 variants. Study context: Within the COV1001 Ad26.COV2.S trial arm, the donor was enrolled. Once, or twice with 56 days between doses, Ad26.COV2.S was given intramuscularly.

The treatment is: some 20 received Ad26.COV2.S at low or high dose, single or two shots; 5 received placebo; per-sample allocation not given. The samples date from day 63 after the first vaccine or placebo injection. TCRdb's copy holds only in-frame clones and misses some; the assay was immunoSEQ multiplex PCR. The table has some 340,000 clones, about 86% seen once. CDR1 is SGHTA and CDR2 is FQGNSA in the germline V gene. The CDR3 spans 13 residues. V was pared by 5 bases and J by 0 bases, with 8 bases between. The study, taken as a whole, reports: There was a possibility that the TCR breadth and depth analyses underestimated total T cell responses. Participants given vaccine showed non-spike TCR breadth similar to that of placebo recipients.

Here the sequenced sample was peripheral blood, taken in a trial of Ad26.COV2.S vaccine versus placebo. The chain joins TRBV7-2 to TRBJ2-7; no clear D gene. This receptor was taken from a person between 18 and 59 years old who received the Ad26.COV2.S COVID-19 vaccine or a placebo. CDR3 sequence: CASSRRNSYEQYF. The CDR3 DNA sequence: TGTGCCAGCAGCCGACGTAACTCCTACGAGCAGTACTTC.